Given below is one TCR beta chain in context. What it recognizes is unknown. The record originates from a study of T cells in Graves' hyperthyroidism and ophthalmopathy. Notes on the study in general: Among thyroid clonotypes expanded above 0.001, most also appeared in blood. Stable hyperthyroidism was told apart from ophthalmopathy by a model built on 13 V-J features.

Uncontrolled infection, other autoimmune disease, pregnancy or lactation excluded patients. The diagnoses drew upon clinical symptoms, serum thyroxine and TRAb, thyroid ultrasound and orbital computed tomography. This CDR3 is built from 16 residues. The V end lost 0 bases, the J end lost 0 bases, and 10 bases lay between the germline ends. The germline CDR1 and CDR2 sequences are SGHRS and YFSETQ. The source material, RNA transcripts, was used to amplify TCR beta CDR3 regions. The HTBI set primed first-round TCR CDR3 RT-PCR. TCRdb passed the multiplex PCR reads through MiXCR, listing each CDR3 protein once. The profile shows 470,000 or so distinct CDR3 sequences, 20% of them singletons.

The sequenced sample was blood. The gene calls are TRBV5-1 and TRBJ1-5; D perhaps matches TRBD1 (5 bases). The source of this sequence is a man aged 18 to 30 with Graves' hyperthyroidism. The CDR3 sequence is CASSLAGAFSNQPQHF. The DNA of the CDR3 is TGCGCCAGCAGCTTGGCCGGGGCGTTTAGCAATCAGCCCCAGCATTTT.